Included here is one TCR beta chain sequence, with context. The data were produced by immunoSEQ multiplex PCR, yet TCRdb's version contains in-frame clones alone and is incomplete. The sample records under 450,000 clones, roughly 87% being singletons. This record comes from a study of blood T cell repertoires in COVID-19. Overall study context: The United States, Italy and Spain provided the acute and convalescent COVID-19 samples. From T cells, B-cell-depleted T cells, or PBMCs came the material, which was cDNA or gDNA.

Trimming at V came to 4 bases and at J to 4 bases, leaving 6 bases not matched to a gene. Germline loops: CDR1 SGHRS, CDR2 YFSETQ. The CDR3 extends over 14 amino acids. Enrolled through a virtual design, the participants were between roughly 18 and 95 years of age and came from under 25 US areas. Recovered Cohort 3 donors showed two negative PCRs, clearance, or symptom resolution. This chain links TRBV5-1 with TRBJ2-5, with TRBD2 matching 8 bases. This TCR was recovered from a woman in her thirties who had recovered from COVID-19. The sequenced material came from PBMCs or T cells enriched from blood (not recorded which). The CDR3 here is CASSTRGGSETQYF. The CDR3 DNA sequence: TGCGCCAGCAGCACCCGGGGGGGATCAGAGACCCAGTACTTC.